This record covers a single T cell receptor beta chain. The CDR3 runs 14 residues. TCRdb's table, derived via immunoSEQ multiplex PCR, lists solely in-frame clones and lacks some. The sample includes 150,000 to 170,000 clones, over 85% seen only once; the top ten take 5% to 6.5%. The data were obtained in a study of control samples from healthy donors and cancer patients. The sample consisted of blood. The origin of this receptor is a man aged 40-50 years in good health. The J gene is TRBJ1-2, the V gene TRBV21-1. TRBV21-1 is recorded as a pseudogene. The CDR3 sequence: CASSLRGGRCGYTF. CDR3 nucleotides: TGTGCCAGCAGCTTAAGGGGGGGCCGGTGTGGCTACACCTTC.